This passage covers 4 T cell receptor beta chains from one sample sequenced in a study of technical replicates of blood from several donors. Assay used: immunoSEQ multiplex PCR; TCRdb lists only in-frame clones, some missing. Here the sample spans roughly 82,000 clones, about nine tenths being singletons. Sequencing was carried out using T cells isolated from PBMCs. The source of these receptors is a human donor in good health.

The J gene is TRBJ2-2, the V gene TRBV2; perhaps TRBD1 as D (5 bases). Germline V gene lookup returns CDR1 SNHLY and CDR2 FYNNEI. V lost 4 bases to trimming and J lost 5 bases, with 11 bases between them. The CDR3 runs to 14 residues. This CDR3 reads CASSADRWTGELFF. CDR3 coding DNA: TGTGCCAGCAGTGCCGACAGATGGACCGGGGAGCTGTTTTTT.

The chain is built from TRBV4-2 and TRBJ2-1, with TRBD1 as a possible D gene (5 bases). Germline V CDR1 and CDR2: LGHNA, YNFKEQ. The CDR3 runs 14 residues. With 4 bases removed from V and 5 bases from J, the gap between germline ends came to 12 bases. The CDR3: CASSPSDRHNEQFF. The CDR3, as DNA: TGTGCCAGCAGCCCGTCAGACAGACACAATGAGCAGTTCTTC.

The CDR3 DNA is TGCGCCAGCAGCTTACAGGGGGCACTACAAGAGACCCAGTACTTC. Protein: CASSLQGALQETQYF. The chain combines TRBV5-1 with TRBJ2-5, with TRBD1 matching 9 bases. V lost 2 bases and J lost 2; bases outside the gene matches: 4. This CDR3 contains 15 residues. Germline V gene sequence: CDR1 SGHRS, CDR2 YFSETQ. The whole variable domain, filled in from reference TRBV5-1 and TRBJ2-5, reads KAGVTQTPRYLIKTRGQQVTLSCSPISGHRSVSWYQQTPGQGLQFLFEYFSETQRNKGNFPGRFSGRQFSNSRSEMNVSTLELGDSALYLCASSLQGALQETQYFGPGTRLLVL.

V usage is TRBV7-8 and J usage is TRBJ1-5; the D gene is possibly TRBD1 (5 bases). Germline CDR1 reads SGHVS; CDR2 reads FQNEAQ. The CDR3 sequence is 15 residues long. The V gene lost 5 bases and the J gene lost 0 bases, with 11 bases spanning the gap. CDR3 sequence (DNA): TGTGCCAGCAGCCCCGCAGGGTATAGCAATCAGCCCCAGCATTTT. Translating gives CASSPAGYSNQPQHF.